The sample holds many counts of the clone carrying this TCR beta chain. The source of the sample is a study of T-cell reconstitution after alpha-beta-depleted transplantation in children. The V gene lost 5 bases and the J gene lost 6 bases, with 13 bases spanning the gap. The CDR3 is made up of 13 amino acids. From germline, CDR1 is SEHNR and CDR2 FQNEAQ (reference sequence). Unique molecular identifiers were used in preparing the TCRbeta library. TCRdb analysed the PCR reads with MiXCR anew, one entry per CDR3 protein. The sample lists around 680,000 distinct CDR3 sequences, around a sixth seen once, with over 0.95% in the top ten.

The receptor was derived from a human donor who donated a stem cell graft to a child with acute myeloid leukemia. The rearrangement links TRBV7-9 to TRBJ1-1; D remains ambiguous. This specimen was PBMCs from the stem cell graft donor, taken from the stem cell graft. The CDR3 region is CASSAGTGAEAFF. CDR3 coding DNA: TGTGCCAGCAGCGCGGGAACGGGCGCTGAAGCTTTCTTT. The complete variable domain, with remaining parts taken from reference TRBV7-9 and TRBJ1-1, reads DTGVSQNPRHKITKRGQNVTFRCDPISEHNRLYWYRQTLGQGPEFLTYFQNEAQLEKSRLLSDRFSAERPKGSFSTLEIQRTEQGDSAMYLCASSAGTGAEAFFGQGTRLTVV.